Below are 9 T cell receptor beta chains sequenced from a single sample in a study of shared clonotypes between healthy human individuals. Repertoires were generated with immunoSEQ multiplex PCR, while TCRdb's copy carries only in-frame clones and drops some. The table records under 550,000 clones, about 96% of them present only once. The sequenced material came from naive CD4+ T cells sorted from blood. Subset in this sample: CD45RA+ positively selected. The receptors were gathered from a woman in her twenties or thirties in good health.

The V and J genes are TRBV18 and TRBJ1-2; maybe TRBD1 (5 bases). Per germline, CDR1 KGHSH and CDR2 LQKENI. V was cut by 2 bases and J by 1 base, with 17 bases left in between. The CDR3 has 17 residues. As DNA, the CDR3 is TGTGCCAGCTCACCAGCAGCGGGACGGGATATTAACTATGGCTACACCTTC. The encoded protein is CASSPAAGRDINYGYTF. Full variable domain (rest looked up from reference TRBV18 and TRBJ1-2): NAGVMQNPRHLVRRRGQEARLRCSPMKGHSHVYWYRQLPEEGLKFMVYLQKENIIDESGMPKERFSAEFPKEGPSILRIQQVVRGDSAAYFCASSPAAGRDINYGYTFGSGTRLTVV.

The chain links TRBV6-1 to TRBJ1-5, with 9 bases lining up with TRBD1. This CDR3 spans 14 amino acids. J was trimmed by 7 bases and V by 2 bases; bases with no gene match: 3. Per germline, CDR1 MNHNS and CDR2 SASEGT. CDR3 sequence reads: CASSETGGWQPQHF. The CDR3 bases are TGTGCCAGCAGTGAAACAGGGGGCTGGCAGCCCCAGCATTTT.

V usage is TRBV6-5 and J usage is TRBJ2-2, with 10 bases fitting TRBD1. CDR1 and CDR2 (germline): MNHEY, SVGAGI. This CDR3 region has 15 residues. The V and J ends lost 6 bases and 3 bases, in that order; junction bases with no gene match: 4. The CDR3 loop reads CASSWDRGDTGELFF. CDR3 nucleotide sequence: TGTGCCAGCAGCTGGGACAGGGGTGACACCGGGGAGCTGTTTTTT.

The rearrangement uses TRBV10-3 and TRBJ1-5; 8 bases are shared with TRBD1. Germline CDR1 and CDR2: ENHRY and SYGVKD. Germline trimming cut 5 bases from V and 6 bases from J; bases unmatched to any gene: 9. The CDR3 runs 15 residues. For the CDR3, the DNA is TGTGCCATCAGTTCTCCCGGACAGGGACGTCAGCCCCAGCATTTT. This codes for CAISSPGQGRQPQHF.

The table lists this clone with a count of one. CDR3 in amino acids: CASHMGESSYNEQFF. For the CDR3, the DNA is TGTGCCAGCCACATGGGGGAGAGCTCCTACAATGAGCAGTTCTTC. The chain is built from TRBV2 and TRBJ2-1; D tentatively fits TRBD1 or TRBD2 (5 bases each). Trimming pared 8 bases from V and 0 bases from J, leaving 14 bases between. The length of the CDR3 is 15 residues. From germline, CDR1 is SNHLY and CDR2 FYNNEI.

This chain joins TRBV9 and TRBJ2-7, with D maybe TRBD2 (7 bases). The V and J ends lost 4 bases and 0 bases respectively, with 11 bases between them. CDR3 size: 14 residues. Germline loops: CDR1 SGDLS, CDR2 YYNGEE. CDR3 nucleotide sequence: TGTGCCAGCAGCAGGGGGGGTGGCTCCTACGAGCAGTACTTC. Its protein product is CASSRGGGSYEQYF.

This clone was found once. This same CDR3 is encoded by further DNA sequences in the sample. V usage is TRBV18 and J usage is TRBJ1-5; D is possibly TRBD1 (6 bases). Germline assignment: CDR1 KGHSH and CDR2 LQKENI. This CDR3 spans 13 amino acids. V lost 5 bases, J lost 5 bases, and 10 bases lay in between. In DNA, the CDR3 is TGTGCCAGCTCAGAGGGGGGAGATCAGCCCCAGCATTTT. Translating gives CASSEGGDQPQHF.

The chain joins TRBV10-1 to TRBJ2-5; weak D call: TRBD1 (6 bases). The J call is uncertain, as TRBJ2-7 better fits the DNA end. This CDR3 is built from 13 residues. CDR1 is WNHNN and CDR2 is SYGVQD in the germline V gene (reference sequence). CDR3 in amino acids: CASSAGHDYEQYF. CDR3 coding DNA: TGCGCCAGCAGTGCGGGACACGACTACGAGCAGTACTTC.

The J gene is TRBJ1-2, the V gene TRBV6-5; TRBD1 aligns across 8 bases. V dropped 6 bases and J dropped 0; count of bases not matched to a gene: 6. CDR3 length: 15 amino acids. The germline gives CDR1 MNHEY, CDR2 SVGAGI. CDR3: CASRPDRAPNYGYTF. The CDR3 DNA follows: TGTGCCAGCAGACCGGACAGGGCGCCTAACTATGGCTACACCTTC.